This T cell receptor (beta chain) was found in a study of blood T cell repertoires in COVID-19. Donors were grouped by their self-reported clinical history. Participants in the exposed group had met a COVID-19 case in the 2 weeks before joining the study. This CDR3 region has 14 residues. Germline-derived CDR1 and CDR2 are LNHDA and SQIVND (reference sequence). The V and J ends lost 5 bases and 8 bases, in that order; junction bases with no gene match: 11. In the original analysis: Reference gene primer amplification gave nucleated cell count estimates. The assay was immunoSEQ multiplex PCR, and TCRdb's table has in-frame clones only and misses some. The V and J calls and clone size are taken from that table; D and trimming were inferred from the DNA. This table holds around 320,000 clones, around nine tenths found once.

This sequence joins TRBV19 and TRBJ1-2; 7 nucleotides match TRBD1. Material: PBMCs or T cells enriched from blood (not recorded which). This clonotype was sampled from a woman aged 50 to 65 who had been exposed to COVID-19. CDR3: CASSVPDRPRGYTF. CDR3 coding DNA: TGTGCCAGTAGTGTCCCGGACAGGCCAAGAGGCTACACCTTC.